The source of this T cell receptor (beta chain) is a study of blood T cell repertoires in COVID-19. About the research overall: T cells, B-cell-depleted T cells, or PBMCs provided the cDNA or gDNA that served as material.

Patients at the Seattle site were enrolled during active infection and followed longitudinally. Original analysis: Counts of nucleated cells, estimated from reference gene primer amplification, were obtained. Libraries were prepared by immunoSEQ multiplex PCR; TCRdb keeps only in-frame clonotypes and omits some of them. The V and J calls and the clone size are those of that table, but D and trimming were determined from the DNA. The table shows some 300,000 clones, with around 89% occurring only once. Germline V CDR1 and CDR2: MDHEN, SYDVKM. The CDR3 covers 15 residues. V lost 6 bases and J 0 bases, leaving 11 bases between the germline ends.

The sequenced sample consisted of peripheral blood. The chain couples TRBV28 to TRBJ1-4; TRBD1 might be the D (6 bases). The receptor was derived from a woman between 45 and 60 years old with COVID-19, enrolled during active disease. This chain's CDR3 is CASRRGGATNEKLFF. The CDR3 DNA reads TGTGCCAGCAGGCGAGGGGGGGCAACTAATGAAAAACTGTTTTTT. Variable domain in full (rest from reference TRBV28 and TRBJ1-4): DVKVTQSSRYLVKRTGEKVFLECVQDMDHENMFWYRQDPGLGLRLIYFSYDVKMKEKGDIPEGYSVSREKKERFSLILESASTNQTSMYLCASRRGGATNEKLFFGSGTQLSVL.